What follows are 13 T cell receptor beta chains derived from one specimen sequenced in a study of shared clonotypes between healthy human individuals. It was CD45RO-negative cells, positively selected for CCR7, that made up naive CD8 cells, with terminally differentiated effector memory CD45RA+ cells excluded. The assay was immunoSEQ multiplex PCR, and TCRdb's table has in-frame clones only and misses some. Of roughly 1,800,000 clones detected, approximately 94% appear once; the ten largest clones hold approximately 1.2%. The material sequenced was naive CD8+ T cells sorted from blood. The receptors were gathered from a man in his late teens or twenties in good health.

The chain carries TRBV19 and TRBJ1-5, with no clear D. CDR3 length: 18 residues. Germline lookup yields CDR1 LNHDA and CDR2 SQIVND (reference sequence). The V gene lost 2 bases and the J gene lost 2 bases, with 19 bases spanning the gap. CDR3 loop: CASSISGPVWAGNQPQHF. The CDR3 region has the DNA TGTGCCAGTAGTATATCGGGCCCAGTCTGGGCTGGCAATCAGCCCCAGCATTTT.

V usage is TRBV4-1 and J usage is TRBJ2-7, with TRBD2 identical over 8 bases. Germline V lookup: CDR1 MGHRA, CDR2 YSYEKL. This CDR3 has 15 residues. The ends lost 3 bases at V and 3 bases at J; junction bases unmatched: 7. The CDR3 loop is CASSQKAGANYEQYF. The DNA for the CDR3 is TGCGCCAGCAGCCAGAAAGCGGGGGCTAACTACGAGCAGTACTTC.

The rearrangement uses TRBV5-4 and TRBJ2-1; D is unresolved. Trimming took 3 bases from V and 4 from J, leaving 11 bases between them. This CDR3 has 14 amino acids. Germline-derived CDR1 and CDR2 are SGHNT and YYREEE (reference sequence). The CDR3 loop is CASSSRLQYNEQFF. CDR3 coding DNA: TGTGCCAGCAGCTCTCGCCTTCAGTACAATGAGCAGTTCTTC.

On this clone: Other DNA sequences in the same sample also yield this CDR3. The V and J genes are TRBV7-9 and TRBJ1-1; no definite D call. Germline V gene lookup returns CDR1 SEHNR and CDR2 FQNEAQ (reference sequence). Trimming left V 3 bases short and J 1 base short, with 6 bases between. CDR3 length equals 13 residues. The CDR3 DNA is TGTGCCAGCAGCTTCGGGTCGAACACTGAAGCTTTCTTT. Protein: CASSFGSNTEAFF.

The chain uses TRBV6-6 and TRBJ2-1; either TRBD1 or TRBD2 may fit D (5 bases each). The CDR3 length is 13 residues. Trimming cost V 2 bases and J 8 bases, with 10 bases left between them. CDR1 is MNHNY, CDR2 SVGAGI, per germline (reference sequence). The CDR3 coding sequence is TGTGCCAGCAGTTACATGGGGGTAGATGAGCAGTTCTTC. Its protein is CASSYMGVDEQFF.

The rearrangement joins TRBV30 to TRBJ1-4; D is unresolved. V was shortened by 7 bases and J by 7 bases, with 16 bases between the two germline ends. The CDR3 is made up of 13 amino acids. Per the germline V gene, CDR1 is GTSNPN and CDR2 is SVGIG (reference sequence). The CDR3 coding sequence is TGTGCCTCCCAAGGGATAATGGGTGAAAAACTGTTTTTT. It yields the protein CASQGIMGEKLFF.

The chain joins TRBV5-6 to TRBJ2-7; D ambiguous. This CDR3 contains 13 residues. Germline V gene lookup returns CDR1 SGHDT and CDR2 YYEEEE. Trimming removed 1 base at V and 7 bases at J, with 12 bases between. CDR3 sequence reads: CASSLIASGEQYF. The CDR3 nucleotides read TGTGCCAGCAGCTTGATCGCAAGTGGAGAGCAGTACTTC.

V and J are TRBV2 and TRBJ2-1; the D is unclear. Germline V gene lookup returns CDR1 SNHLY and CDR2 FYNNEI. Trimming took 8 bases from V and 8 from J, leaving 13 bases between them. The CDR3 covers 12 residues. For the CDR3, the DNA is TGTGCCAGCGGAGATTATTGGGATGAGCAGTTCTTC. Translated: CASGDYWDEQFF.

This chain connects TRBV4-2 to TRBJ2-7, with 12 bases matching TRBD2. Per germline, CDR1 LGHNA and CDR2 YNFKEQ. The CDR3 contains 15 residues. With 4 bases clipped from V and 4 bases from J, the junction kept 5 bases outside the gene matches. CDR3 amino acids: CASSPPGTSGYEQYF. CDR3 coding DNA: TGTGCCAGCAGCCCCCCGGGGACTAGCGGGTACGAGCAGTACTTC.

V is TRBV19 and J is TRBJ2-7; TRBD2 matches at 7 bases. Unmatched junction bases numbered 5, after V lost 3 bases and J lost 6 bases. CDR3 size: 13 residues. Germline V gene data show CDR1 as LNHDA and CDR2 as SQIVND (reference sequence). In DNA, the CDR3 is TGTGCCAGTAGTATCGCCGGGGGGAGCGAGCAGTACTTC. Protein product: CASSIAGGSEQYF.

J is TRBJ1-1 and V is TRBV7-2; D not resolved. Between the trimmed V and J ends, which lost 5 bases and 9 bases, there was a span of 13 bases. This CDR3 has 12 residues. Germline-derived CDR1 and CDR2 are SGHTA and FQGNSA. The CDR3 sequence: CASSLTGGQAFF. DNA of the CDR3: TGTGCCAGCAGCCTTACGGGAGGGCAAGCTTTCTTT.

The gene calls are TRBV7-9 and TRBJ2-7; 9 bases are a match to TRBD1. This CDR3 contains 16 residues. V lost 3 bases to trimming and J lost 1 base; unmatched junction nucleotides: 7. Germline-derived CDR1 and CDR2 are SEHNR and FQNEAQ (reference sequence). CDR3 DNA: TGTGCCAGCAGCTTTCCCCGGGACAGGGAGTCCTACGAGCAGTACTTC. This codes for CASSFPRDRESYEQYF.

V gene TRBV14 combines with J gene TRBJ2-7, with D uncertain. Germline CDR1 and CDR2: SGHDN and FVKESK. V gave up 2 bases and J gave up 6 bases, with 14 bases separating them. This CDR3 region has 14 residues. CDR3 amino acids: CASSQWGLPGEQYF. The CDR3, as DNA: TGTGCCAGCAGCCAATGGGGTCTACCTGGCGAGCAGTACTTC.